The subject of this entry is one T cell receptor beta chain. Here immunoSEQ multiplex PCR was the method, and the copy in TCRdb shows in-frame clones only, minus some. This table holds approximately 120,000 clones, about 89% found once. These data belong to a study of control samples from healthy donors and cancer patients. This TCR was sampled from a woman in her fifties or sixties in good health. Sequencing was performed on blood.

CDR3 nucleotides: TGTGCCAGCAGCCTACTAGCGGGGGCACTCAACACCGGGGAGCTGTTTTTT. Its translation is CASSLLAGALNTGELFF. The chain recombines TRBV14 with TRBJ2-2, with 11 bases that match TRBD2. The germline gives CDR1 SGHDN, CDR2 FVKESK. Trimming at V came to 4 bases and at J to 2 bases, leaving 6 bases not matched to a gene. The CDR3 extends over 17 amino acids.